The 10 T cell receptor beta chains in this list originate from one sample, sequenced in a study of blood T cell repertoires in COVID-19. The repertoire was sequenced with immunoSEQ multiplex PCR; TCRdb's copy has only in-frame clones and lacks some. The sample carries over 150,000 clones, approximately 80% recorded once. Sequencing was performed on peripheral blood. The receptors shown here come from a woman of 80 years or more with acute or convalescent COVID-19.

The chain is built from TRBV5-6 and TRBJ1-1; 7 positions match TRBD1. The CDR3 has 14 amino acids. Trimming removed 3 bases from V and 5 bases from J; junction bases left unmatched: 7. Looked up from germline, CDR1 is SGHDT and CDR2 is YYEEEE. CDR3 in DNA: TGTGCCAGCAGCTACCTCAGGGGGGCTACTGAAGCTTTCTTT. Translated, it gives CASSYLRGATEAFF. Complete variable domain (other parts from reference TRBV5-6 and TRBJ1-1): DAGVTQSPTHLIKTRGQQVTLRCSPKSGHDTVSWYQQALGQGPQFIFQYYEEEERQRGNFPDRFSGHQFPNYSSELNVNALLLGDSALYLCASSYLRGATEAFFGQGTRLTVV.

Remarks on this clone: Other DNA sequences in the sample encode the same CDR3. The chain recombines TRBV19 with TRBJ1-5; D remains unclear. The V gene lost 5 bases and the J gene lost 2 bases, with 10 bases spanning the gap. The CDR3 covers 14 residues. The germline V gene has CDR1 LNHDA and CDR2 SQIVND (reference sequence). DNA for the CDR3: TGTGCCAGTAGTGCCACGGGAGGCAATCAGCCCCAGCATTTT. Residues: CASSATGGNQPQHF.

The V call is TRBV19, the J call TRBJ2-3; TRBD2 aligns across 8 bases. V lost 5 bases, J lost 1 base, and 5 bases stayed unmatched. The germline V gene has CDR1 LNHDA and CDR2 SQIVND (reference sequence). The CDR3 covers 15 residues. CDR3 coding DNA: TGTGCCAGTAGTGACTCGCGGGGGGGCACAGATACGCAGTATTTT. Protein: CASSDSRGGTDTQYF.

The chain links TRBV7-3 to TRBJ2-3; D remains unclear. V was trimmed by 2 bases and J by 6 bases, leaving 6 bases between them. This CDR3 region has 12 residues. From germline, CDR1 is SGHTA and CDR2 FQGTGA. The CDR3 DNA is TGTGCCAGCAGCTTATCCGGGGATACGCAGTATTTT. The encoded protein is CASSLSGDTQYF.

The genes are TRBV25-1 and TRBJ1-3; D remains ambiguous. V lost 7 bases and J lost 4, with 14 bases in between. The CDR3 covers 14 residues. Germline V lookup: CDR1 MGHDK, CDR2 SYGVNS. The CDR3 loop is CASTKGGPGNTIYF. The DNA of the CDR3 is TGTGCCAGCACTAAGGGAGGTCCCGGAAACACCATATATTTT.

This clone turned up a few times. The chain employs TRBV6-5 and TRBJ2-7; D is unresolved. The CDR3 extends over 13 amino acids. Germline V lookup: CDR1 MNHEY, CDR2 SVGAGI. V dropped 4 bases and J dropped 0 bases, with 7 bases sitting between them. CDR3 loop: CASSSRFSYEQYF. CDR3 in DNA: TGTGCCAGCAGTTCCCGTTTCTCCTACGAGCAGTACTTC.

CDR3 bases: TGTGCCAGCAGCTTAACCAGCGGGAGGGCCTTAGATACGCAGTATTTT. Translating gives CASSLTSGRALDTQYF. The V gene is TRBV7-3, the J gene TRBJ2-3; 10 bases are shared with TRBD2. Trimming took 0 bases from V and 5 from J; bases not matched to a gene: 5. CDR1 and CDR2 from the germline V gene are SGHTA and FQGTGA. This CDR3 is 16 amino acids long.

The chain recombines TRBV5-8 with TRBJ2-5; 8 bases align to TRBD2. V lost 6 bases to trimming and J lost 3 bases; unmatched junction nucleotides: 10. The CDR3 totals 15 residues. Germline loops: CDR1 SGHTS, CDR2 YDEGEE. The CDR3 loop is CASTRRGGAEETQYF. Here the CDR3 DNA reads TGTGCCAGCACCCGTCGGGGGGGCGCAGAAGAGACCCAGTACTTC.

This clone was counted between two and nine times. V is TRBV2 and J is TRBJ2-5; D possibly corresponds to TRBD1 (5 bases). CDR1 and CDR2 (germline): SNHLY, FYNNEI. The CDR3 spans 14 residues. V gave up 7 bases and J gave up 2 bases, with 14 bases separating them. The CDR3 DNA sequence: TGTGCCAGCAATTGGATGACAGCACAAGAGACCCAGTACTTC. Translation gives CASNWMTAQETQYF.

This clone has just one count. The chain links TRBV5-6 to TRBJ1-2; TRBD1 might be the D (5 bases). This CDR3 contains 17 residues. CDR1 and CDR2 from the germline V gene are SGHDT and YYEEEE. V was cut by 1 base and J by 5 bases, with 21 bases left in between. CDR3: CASSLWGEFGARYGYTF. The CDR3 bases are TGTGCCAGCAGCTTGTGGGGGGAGTTTGGGGCGCGGTATGGCTACACCTTC.